Here is one T cell receptor beta chain with its context. The data belong to a study of control samples from healthy donors and cancer patients. CDR1 KGHSH and CDR2 LQKENI come from the germline V gene. V lost 8 bases to trimming and J lost 2 bases, with 16 bases between them. This CDR3 region has 15 residues. TCRdb keeps only in-frame clones here, not all; method: immunoSEQ multiplex PCR. The table shows around 200,000 clones, with roughly 94% occurring only once. The chain couples TRBV18 to TRBJ2-1; either TRBD1 or TRBD2 may supply D (6 bases each). The clonotype originates from a man aged 45-65 years in good health. Material: blood. The CDR3 region has the DNA TGTGCCAGCCAGACAGAGGGGGGCCCCTACAATGAGCAGTTCTTC. Residues: CASQTEGGPYNEQFF.